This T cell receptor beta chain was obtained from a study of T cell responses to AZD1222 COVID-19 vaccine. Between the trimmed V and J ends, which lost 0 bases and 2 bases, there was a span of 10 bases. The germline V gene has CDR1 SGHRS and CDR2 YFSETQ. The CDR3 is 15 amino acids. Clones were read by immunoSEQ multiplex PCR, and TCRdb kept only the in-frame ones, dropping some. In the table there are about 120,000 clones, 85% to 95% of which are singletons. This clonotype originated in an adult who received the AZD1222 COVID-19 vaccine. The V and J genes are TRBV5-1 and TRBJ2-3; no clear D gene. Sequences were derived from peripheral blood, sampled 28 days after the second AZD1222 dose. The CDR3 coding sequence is TGCGCCAGCAGCTTGGTCCCACAGACCACAGATACGCAGTATTTT. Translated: CASSLVPQTTDTQYF.